This entry concerns a single T cell receptor (beta chain). In the authors' methods: Reference gene primer amplification yielded estimated nucleated cell counts. Produced via immunoSEQ multiplex PCR; TCRdb's table is partial and in-frame only. That table gives V, J and clone size, and the DNA gave D and trimming. The sample yields around 100,000 clones, roughly 90% seen once. This record belongs to a study of blood T cell repertoires in COVID-19. Study context: Samples taken during acute and convalescent COVID-19 were collected in the United States, Italy and Spain. Sources were T cells, B-cell-depleted T cells, or PBMCs; the material itself was cDNA or gDNA.

The Seattle site enrolled patients during active infection and followed them longitudinally. CDR1 and CDR2 from the germline V gene are MNHEY and SVGAGI. The CDR3 covers 14 residues. Trimming stripped 5 bases from V and 6 bases from J, with 16 bases between. The chain couples TRBV6-5 to TRBJ1-1, with unresolved D. The clonotype was recovered from a woman aged 45-65 years with COVID-19, enrolled during active disease. Input material: peripheral blood. The CDR3 nucleotides read TGTGCCAGCAGTAGCAGGAAAGTAGCGGCTGAAGCTTTCTTT. It codes for CASSSRKVAAEAFF.